Following are 9 T cell receptor beta chains from one sample sequenced in a study of blood T cell repertoires in COVID-19. The table came from immunoSEQ multiplex PCR; TCRdb's copy has only in-frame clones and leaves some out. The table lists about 100,000 clones, around four fifths of them singletons. Input material: peripheral blood. These receptors all stem from a woman aged 70-85 years with acute or convalescent COVID-19.

The chain employs TRBV12-5 and TRBJ1-1; 7 bases align to TRBD1. CDR3 size: 17 residues. The germline V gene encodes CDR1 LGHNT and CDR2 FRNRAP. J was trimmed by 1 base and V by 4 bases; bases with no gene match: 12. For the CDR3, the DNA is TGTGCTAGTGGTTGGAACCCCCGGGACAGACAGAACACTGAAGCTTTCTTT. Translating it yields CASGWNPRDRQNTEAFF.

Note on this clone: A junction boundary mismatches the germline segment, possibly from a read error. The chain uses TRBV27 and TRBJ1-5; a weak D match, TRBD1 (5 bases). CDR3 length: 15 amino acids. The V gene's germline CDR1 is MNHEY and CDR2 SMNVEV (reference sequence). The CDR3 sequence is CASRFAADSERPQHF. The CDR3 region has the DNA TGTGCCAGCCGTTTTGCCGCAGACAGCGAGCGGCCCCAGCATTTT.

The chain is built from TRBV5-1 and TRBJ1-3; D not resolved. The CDR3 extends over 15 amino acids. The V gene's germline CDR1 is SGHRS and CDR2 YFSETQ. Trimming cost V 8 bases and J 0 bases, with 15 bases left between them. CDR3 sequence: CASSNTLSSGNTIYF. The CDR3 bases are TGCGCCAGTTCAAATACTTTGAGCTCTGGAAACACCATATATTTT.

As DNA, the CDR3 is TGTGCCAGTAGTCGCCAGGCGGGACCCTACGAGCAGTACGTC. Translation gives CASSRQAGPYEQYV. The rearrangement joins TRBV19 to TRBJ2-7; maybe TRBD2 (6 bases). Trimming shortened V by 5 bases and J by 2 bases, and 13 bases separated the two germline ends. The CDR3 covers 14 residues. Germline values: CDR1 LNHDA, CDR2 SQIVND (reference sequence).

The gene calls are TRBV4-3 and TRBJ1-2; maybe TRBD1 (5 bases). The V gene lost 0 bases and the J gene lost 7 bases, with 18 bases spanning the gap. CDR1 is LGHNA, CDR2 YSLEER, per germline. The CDR3 covers 16 residues. CDR3: CASSQEGQVAVGGYTF. The DNA of the CDR3 is TGCGCCAGCAGCCAAGAGGGGCAGGTGGCCGTTGGTGGCTACACCTTC.

The rearrangement uses TRBV5-4 and TRBJ1-1, with no clear D. Deletions cut 6 bases from V and 3 bases from J, with 12 bases between. The V gene's germline CDR1 is SGHNT and CDR2 YYREEE (reference sequence). The CDR3 extends over 13 amino acids. Here the CDR3 reads CASKVGEYTEAFF. The CDR3 DNA reads as TGTGCCAGCAAGGTCGGGGAATACACTGAAGCTTTCTTT.

V and J are TRBV6-5 and TRBJ1-4, with 8 bases that match TRBD1. The CDR3 runs to 15 residues. Trimming cost V 4 bases and J 3 bases; bases outside gene matches: 4. Germline values: CDR1 MNHEY, CDR2 SVGAGI. CDR3 region: CASSFRGPANEKLFF. The CDR3 DNA reads as TGTGCCAGCAGTTTCAGGGGGCCGGCTAATGAAAAACTGTTTTTT.

This clone showed up just once. The CDR3 loop is CASRDSQYGYTF. CDR3 coding DNA: TGTGCCAGTCGGGACAGCCAATATGGCTACACCTTC. The J gene is TRBJ1-2, the V gene TRBV6-5; 7 bases are a match to TRBD1. The trim removed 9 bases at V and 5 bases at J, leaving 6 bases unmatched. Germline V CDR1 and CDR2: MNHEY, SVGAGI. There are 12 residues in the CDR3.

V and J are TRBV7-2 and TRBJ1-4; D may be TRBD1 (5 bases). Germline V gives CDR1 SGHTA, CDR2 FQGNSA. Trimming pared 3 bases from V and 5 bases from J, leaving 10 bases between. The CDR3 has 14 amino acids. The CDR3 nucleotides are TGTGCCAGCAGCTTGGCAGGGCCAAATGAAAAACTGTTTTTT. As protein: CASSLAGPNEKLFF.